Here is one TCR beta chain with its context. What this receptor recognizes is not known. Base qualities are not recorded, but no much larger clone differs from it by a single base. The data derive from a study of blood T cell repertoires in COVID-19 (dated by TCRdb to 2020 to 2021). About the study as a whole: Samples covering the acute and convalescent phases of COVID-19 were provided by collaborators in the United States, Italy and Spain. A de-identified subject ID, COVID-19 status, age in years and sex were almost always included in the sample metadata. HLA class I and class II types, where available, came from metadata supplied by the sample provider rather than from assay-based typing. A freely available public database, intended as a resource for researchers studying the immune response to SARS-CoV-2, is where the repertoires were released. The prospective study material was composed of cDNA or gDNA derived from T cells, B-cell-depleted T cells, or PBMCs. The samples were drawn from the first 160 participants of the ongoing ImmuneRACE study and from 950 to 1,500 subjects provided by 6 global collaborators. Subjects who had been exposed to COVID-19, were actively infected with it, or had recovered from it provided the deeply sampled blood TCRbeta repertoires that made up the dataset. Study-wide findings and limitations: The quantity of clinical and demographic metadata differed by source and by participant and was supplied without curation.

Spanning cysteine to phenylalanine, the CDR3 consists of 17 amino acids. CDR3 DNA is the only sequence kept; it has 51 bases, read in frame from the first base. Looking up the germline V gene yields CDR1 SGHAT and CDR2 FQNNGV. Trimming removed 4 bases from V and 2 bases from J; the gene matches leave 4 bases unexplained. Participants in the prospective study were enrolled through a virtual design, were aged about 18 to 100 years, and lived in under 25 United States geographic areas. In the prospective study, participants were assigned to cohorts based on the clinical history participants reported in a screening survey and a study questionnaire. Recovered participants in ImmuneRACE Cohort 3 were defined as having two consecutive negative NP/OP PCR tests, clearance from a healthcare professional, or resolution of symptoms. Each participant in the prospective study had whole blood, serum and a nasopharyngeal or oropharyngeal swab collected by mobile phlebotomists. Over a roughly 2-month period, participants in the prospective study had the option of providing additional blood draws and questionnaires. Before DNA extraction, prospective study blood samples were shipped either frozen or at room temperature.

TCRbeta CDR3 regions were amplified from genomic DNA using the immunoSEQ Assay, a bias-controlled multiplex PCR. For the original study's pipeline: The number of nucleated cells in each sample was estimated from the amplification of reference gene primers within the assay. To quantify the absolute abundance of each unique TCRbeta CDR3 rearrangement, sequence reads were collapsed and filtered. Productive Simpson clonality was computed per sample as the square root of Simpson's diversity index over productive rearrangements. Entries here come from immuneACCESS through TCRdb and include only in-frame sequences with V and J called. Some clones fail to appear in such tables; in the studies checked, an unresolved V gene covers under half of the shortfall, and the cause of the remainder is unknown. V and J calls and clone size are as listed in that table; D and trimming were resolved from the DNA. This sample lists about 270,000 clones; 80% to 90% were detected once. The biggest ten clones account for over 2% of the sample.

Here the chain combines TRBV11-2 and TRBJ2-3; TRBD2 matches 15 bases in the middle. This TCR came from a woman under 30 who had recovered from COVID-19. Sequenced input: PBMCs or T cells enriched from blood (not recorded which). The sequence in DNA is TGTGCCAGCAGCTCCCGGACTAGCGGGGGGGCCACAGATACGCAGTATTTT. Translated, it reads CASSSRTSGGATDTQYF.